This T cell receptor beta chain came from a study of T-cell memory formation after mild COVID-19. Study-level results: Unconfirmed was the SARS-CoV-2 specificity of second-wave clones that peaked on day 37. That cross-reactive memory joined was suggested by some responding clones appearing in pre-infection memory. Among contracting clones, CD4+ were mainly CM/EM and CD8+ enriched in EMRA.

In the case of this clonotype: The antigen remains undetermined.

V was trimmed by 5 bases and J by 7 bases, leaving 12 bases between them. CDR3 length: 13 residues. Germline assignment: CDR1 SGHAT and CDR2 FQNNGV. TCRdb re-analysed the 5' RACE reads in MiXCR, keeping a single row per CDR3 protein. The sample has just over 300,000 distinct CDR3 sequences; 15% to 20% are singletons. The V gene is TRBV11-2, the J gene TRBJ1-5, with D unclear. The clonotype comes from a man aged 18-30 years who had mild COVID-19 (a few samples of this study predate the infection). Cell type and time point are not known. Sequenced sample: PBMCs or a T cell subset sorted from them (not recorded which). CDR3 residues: CASSPGAQQPQHF. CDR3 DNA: TGTGCCAGCAGCCCGGGCGCTCAACAGCCCCAGCATTTT.